This T cell receptor (beta chain) derives from a study of T cell responses to AZD1222 COVID-19 vaccine (dated by TCRdb to about 2021). Regarding the research as a whole: A total of 233 trial participants underwent TCR sequencing, of whom approximately 210 received two doses of AZD1222 and about 25 received two doses of the MenACWY control vaccine. Trial participants were enrolled by age into 18-55, 56-69 and 70-plus year subgroups, with around 150, 28 and 57 TCR-sequenced participants respectively. What the research found in general, with its limitations: Spike-specific TCR breadth and depth rose significantly after two AZD1222 doses compared with day 0 and with MenACWY recipients. Participants were mostly white British, with more females than males. The authors suggested clonal diversity may have been underestimated. Conclusions about previously exposed vaccinees are limited because only 6 or 7 AZD1222 recipients were SARS-CoV-2 seropositive at baseline. CD4 TCRs associated with the vaccine covered the entire spike protein, and the dominant responses were in regions 160-218 and 743-854. Because no samples from the day 14 peak response were available, repertoires could be characterized only after the peak T cell response. Nearly half of unique spike-specific TCRs reportedly recognized epitopes outside regions mutated in the B.1.351 and B.1.1.7 variants. In the small 56-69-year group, the increase in depth fell short of significance, most likely because of low power.

This clone was detected a few times. The antigen this receptor binds is unknown. One base away there is no much larger clone; base qualities are not given. V is pared back by 7 bases and J by 1 base, with 10 bases lying between the germline termini. The CDR3 measures 13 amino acids from cysteine to phenylalanine. Left in the record is the CDR3 DNA by itself, 39 bases read in frame from the first base. In the germline V gene, CDR1 corresponds to ENHRY and CDR2 to SYGVKD. This sample's time point label indicates: about 28 days (+/-7) after the second vaccine dose. AZD1222 recipients whose second dose came at about 4 weeks and those whose second dose came at about 12 weeks were combined into one group, since spike-specific TCR depth and breadth did not differ between the two schedules. The vaccinee samples were drawn from two UK trials, COV001 and COV002, one of which was a single-blind randomized controlled phase 2/3 trial testing AZD1222 (ChAdOx1 nCoV-19) in healthy adults. Trial participant PBMC samples were collected at day 0 and day 28 after the second dose for TCRbeta chain sequencing.

The CDR3 regions of human TCRbeta chains were analyzed by immunosequencing. The authors processed their data as follows. Repertoire TCRs were checked for matches against a reference library of SARS-CoV-2-specific TCRs that had been generated using the MIRA antigen-specificity platform. Breadth was defined as the fraction of unique TCRs that were SARS-CoV-2-associated, and depth was defined as the fraction of total T cells that were SARS-CoV-2-associated. Each spike-specific TCR was assigned to its reactive spike region and to a CD4 or CD8 class using the MIRA data. Log10-transformed breadth and depth values were compared by one-way ANOVA with Sidak's multiple comparisons tests. The source is immuneACCESS, and TCRdb retained only in-frame sequences with V and J called. Part of the clones is not carried over; for the studies checked, unresolved V genes explain less than half of this, and the remainder is unexplained. The V and J calls and clone size were taken over from that table, and D and trimming were inferred from the DNA. Within this sample are 170,000 or so clones, with 88% of them counted one time only. The ten largest clones add up to 11% of the sample.

This chain joins TRBV10-3 to TRBJ1-1, with the D gene too uncertain to name. The material sequenced was peripheral blood, taken 28 days after the second AZD1222 dose. The TCR originated in an adult who received the AZD1222 COVID-19 vaccine. The DNA reads TGTGCCATCAAGCCCGCCCGGAACACTGAAGCTTTCTTT. Translated, it gives CAIKPARNTEAFF.